These 5 T cell receptor beta chains were all obtained from the same sample, sequenced in a study of identical twins. TCRdb reprocessed the 5' RACE reads via MiXCR and lists one record per CDR3 protein. Seen here are about 890,000 distinct CDR3 sequences, 9% to 15% observed once, and the top ten hold 1.5% to 2%. The sample was also linked to a second study, of yellow fever vaccine responses in identical twins.

Sequences were obtained from PBMCs. The receptors stem from a woman aged 18-29 years in good health.

The chain is built from TRBV10-1 and TRBJ2-1, with 8 bases aligning to TRBD1. J gave up 9 bases and V 3 bases, and 10 bases lay outside the gene matches. The CDR3 length is 15 residues. Germline CDR1 WNHNN, CDR2 SYGVQD (reference sequence). As DNA, the CDR3 is TGCGCCAGCAGTGACCTTGGACAGGGTGGAGGTGAGCAGTTCTTC. Protein sequence: CASSDLGQGGGEQFF.

This clonotype was detected ten times or more. The chain recombines TRBV20-1 with TRBJ2-3, with 9 bases lining up with TRBD2. The V gene end was trimmed by 5 bases and the J gene end by 4 bases; junction bases not matched to a gene: 7. Per the germline V gene, CDR1 is DFQATT and CDR2 is SNEGSKA (reference sequence). The CDR3 consists of 14 residues. This chain's CDR3 is CSAQAGGWADTQYF. The CDR3 DNA reads as TGCAGTGCTCAAGCGGGGGGCTGGGCAGATACGCAGTATTTT.

This clonotype was detected ten times or more. This chain joins TRBV6-5 and TRBJ1-5; 7 bases fit TRBD1. The CDR3 is 12 amino acids. The ends lost 6 bases at V and 6 bases at J; junction bases unmatched: 2. The germline V gene encodes CDR1 MNHEY and CDR2 SVGAGI. CDR3 bases: TGTGCCAGCAGACAGGGGACTCAGCCCCAGCATTTT. This codes for CASRQGTQPQHF.

The chain uses TRBV11-2 and TRBJ2-1; D remains unclear. This CDR3 spans 17 amino acids. V lost 0 bases and J lost 1, with 13 bases in between. CDR1 is SGHAT and CDR2 is FQNNGV in the germline V gene. The CDR3 loop reads CASSLDLRTSSYNEQFF. The CDR3 nucleotides are TGTGCCAGCAGCTTAGATCTTCGAACGTCATCCTACAATGAGCAGTTCTTC.

The gene calls are TRBV6-1 and TRBJ1-5; D is unresolved. The CDR3 is 13 amino acids. Per germline, CDR1 MNHNS and CDR2 SASEGT. Trimming left V 6 bases short and J 7 bases short, with 13 bases between. The CDR3 is CASSPIGVQPQHF. DNA for the CDR3: TGTGCCAGCAGCCCTATCGGGGTACAGCCCCAGCATTTT.